This T cell receptor (beta chain) was recovered during a study of T-cell memory formation after mild COVID-19 listed by TCRdb under 2021. For the wider study: TCR sequence clusters from the two donors were largely donor specific. T-cell clones expanding and contracting after mild COVID-19 in two donors were tracked by longitudinal TCRalpha and TCRbeta repertoire sequencing. Two young, previously healthy adult volunteers made up the cohort, one male and one female.

This clonotype was detected only a few times. Its antigen remains unidentified. Base qualities were left out, and no much larger clone turns up one base away. At the junction V is shortened by 0 bases and J by 5 bases, with 5 bases in between. The CDR3 holds 12 amino acids from the cysteine to the phenylalanine. This entry keeps only the CDR3 DNA: 36 bases, framed from base 1. The germline V gene (reference sequence) sets CDR1 to GTSNPN and CDR2 to SVGIG. What the authors observed across the whole study: Some responding clones were found in pre-infection memory, which suggests that pre-existing cross-reactive memory T cells took part in the SARS-CoV-2 response. From day 15 to 85, contracting clones showed balanced CD4/CD8 phenotypes, whereas a second wave of clones that expanded from day 15 to 37 leaned towards CD4+. Only two mild cases were covered by the study, and larger cohorts that include severe cases with pre-infection samples were considered necessary. Whether the second-wave clones peaking on day 37 were SARS-CoV-2 specific was not confirmed. Contracting CD4+ clones turned up mainly in the CM and EM memory subsets, whereas EMRA was where CD8+ clones were enriched.

Ficoll-Paque density gradient centrifugation was the method used to isolate PBMCs. Sequenced using an Illumina NovaSeq 6000. TCRalpha and TCRbeta cDNA libraries were built by 5'RACE with constant-segment primers, adding sample barcodes and unique molecular identifiers. RNA was extracted from every sample with Trizol reagent. Amplification of the libraries took two PCR steps, and the second step added a second sample barcode plus Illumina TruSeq adapters. Sequencing of the libraries was done on an Illumina NovaSeq, producing 2 x 150 bp paired-end reads. The authors' pipeline ran thus. Reads were demultiplexed and collapsed into UMI-guided consensus sequences with migec v1.2.7. Using mixcr v2.1.11, the UMI consensuses were aligned to TRA and TRB V and J templates and assembled into clonotypes. A clonotype was counted as expanded or contracted only when both edgeR and NoisET called the clonotype significant, with the noise models trained on biological replicates. For edgeR calls, the thresholds were a false discovery rate-adjusted p below 0.01 and a log2 fold-change of 1. As an exploratory analysis of dynamics, PCA with hierarchical clustering was applied to max-normalized trajectories of the 1000 most abundant clonotypes. Each responding clone was given a CD4 or CD8 phenotype based on the CD4+ and CD8+ repertoires, which had been sequenced separately. The raw public reads went through TCRdb reprocessing: fastp at Q25, MiXCR clone calling, in-frame beta chains kept. One record per CDR3 amino acid sequence lists the most common genes and DNA. The V and J calls follow TCRdb's processing rather than the paper's. Recorded for this sample are 300,000 to 400,000 distinct CDR3 sequences; around 13% of them occurred a single time. Together, the top ten hold 20% to 25% of the sample.

The sequence came from a man younger than 30 who had mild COVID-19 (a few samples of this study predate the infection). The sample titles of this study are shuffled in the database, so cell type and time point are left out; the donor was told from shared clones. The chain is assembled from TRBV30 and TRBJ2-1, with the D segment identity uncertain. Source material: PBMCs or a T cell subset sorted from them (not recorded which). The DNA sequence is as follows: TGTGCCTGGAGTGTCACAGACAATGAGCAGTTCTTC. Its protein is CAWSVTDNEQFF.